This TCR beta chain was sequenced for a study of T cells expressing NK-cell markers. TCRdb processed the 5' RACE reads again and assigns one entry to each CDR3 protein, with no DNA. The sample data list about 410,000 distinct CDR3 sequences. This CDR3 spans 16 amino acids. Germline lookup yields CDR1 SGHVS and CDR2 FQNEAQ. This chain joins TRBV7-8 and TRBJ1-5. Sequencing input: blood T cells: a sorted CD56 or NKG2C T cell subset, CD4+ or CD8+ T cells, or bulk PBMC T cells (not recorded which). The receptor was isolated from a woman aged 50 to 60 in good health. CDR3: CASSLAYHTESQPQHF.